The source of this T cell receptor (beta chain) is a study of PD-1 blockade in classical Hodgkin lymphoma (dated by TCRdb to about 2020). About the investigation overall: Nivolumab dosing was 3 mg/kg intravenously every 2 weeks, continuing until either disease progression or unacceptable toxicity. A peripheral blood immune signature of response to PD-1 blockade in classical Hodgkin lymphoma was defined using TCR beta sequencing and CyTOF. Beyond this particular receptor, the publication reports: The study was restricted to a single clinical trial cohort, and the causes of repertoire differences, possibly disease activity or prior therapy, were left undefined. CD4+ but not CD8+ TCR diversity rose significantly by C4D1 (p=0.0027 vs p=0.16), most apparent in complete responders (p=0.02). Lower diversity was seen in patients whose nivolumab began less than 1 year after ASCT, and these patients were left out of later analyses so that immune reconstitution would not confound the results. Newly diagnosed patients were reported to have lower baseline TCR diversity than healthy donors, and relapsed/refractory patients were reported to have lower baseline TCR diversity still. Baseline diversity similar to that of newly diagnosed patients was observed in trial patients achieving complete response, whereas significantly lower diversity was observed in partial responders and progressors.

This clone was detected once. No cognate antigen has been identified for it. One base away there is no much larger clone; base qualities are not given. According to the study, the label for this sample's time point signals: cycle 4 day 1 (C4D1), after 6 weeks of nivolumab. Every trial patient had relapsed following autologous stem cell transplantation, and prior brentuximab vedotin exposure was what differed among cohorts A, B and C. The trial cohort comprised more than 55 patients with relapsed/refractory classical Hodgkin lymphoma whose best overall responses were complete response, partial response or progressive disease. Single-agent nivolumab was administered to trial patients in the multi-cohort phase II CheckMate 205 trial. An independent review committee assessed best overall response by applying the 2007 International Working Group response criteria. Trial PBMCs were collected immediately before nivolumab initiation (C1D1) and during therapy at cycle 2 day 1 and cycle 4 day 1. Peripheral blood was collected in 8 mL Vacutainer Cell Preparation Tubes, from which PBMCs were isolated by centrifugation and then cryopreserved.

Trimming costs V 0 bases and J 10 bases, and their ends lie 16 bases apart. The CDR3 covers 15 residues, taking in both the cysteine and the phenylalanine. The CDR3 DNA has 45 bases and is translated from base 1. CDR1 LGHNA and CDR2 YSLEER are derived from the germline V gene. The Qiagen DNeasy kit was used to extract genomic DNA both from unsorted PBMCs and from the negatively selected CD4+ and CD8+ fractions. Using primers that anneal to V and J segments, immunoSEQ multiplex PCR amplified the TCR beta CDR3 regions. A synthetic immune receptor repertoire was used to minimize amplification bias, and remaining bias was computationally removed after sequencing. In the paper's pipeline: Custom Python scripts were used to quantify repertoire diversity as the Shannon entropy index. Unsorted, CD4+ and CD8+ repertoires were examined separately, except in combined analyses, for which CD4+ and CD8+ sequences were merged in silico. A clone counted as expanded when the clone's frequency after treatment rose at least 2-fold relative to C1D1, and clones undetected at baseline were given a pseudocount of 0.5. Singleton clones were defined as clones with 0 or 1 copy at C1D1, and non-singleton clones were defined as clones with 2 or more copies. Clones expanded in unsorted samples were assigned a CD4+, CD8+ or unknown annotation through matching of protein sequences in sorted samples from the same patient. Wilcoxon tests on paired samples were used to test diversity changes from C1D1 to C4D1. TCRdb re-hosts the immuneACCESS table, in-frame sequences only. Its copies lack some clones; in the studies checked, an unresolved V gene accounts for under half of them, and the cause for the rest is not known. V and J calls and clone size are copied from that table; D and trimming were computed from the DNA. This sample holds around 100,000 clones; about nine tenths were observed only once. Under 3.5% of the sample is held by the ten biggest clonotypes.

Material: peripheral blood mononuclear cells (PBMCs), obtained before the fourth cycle of nivolumab. Here the chain combines TRBV4-3 and TRBJ2-1; 6 matching bases give a weak D call of TRBD1. The sequence was collected from a human donor with classical Hodgkin lymphoma. The nucleotides read TGCGCCAGCAGCCAAGAGCAGGGGCTCAGCGGCGAGCAGTTCTTC. Its amino acids are CASSQEQGLSGEQFF.